A single sample gave rise to the 32 T cell receptor beta chains below, sequenced in a study of blood T cell repertoires in COVID-19. Sequencing used immunoSEQ multiplex PCR; TCRdb keeps in-frame clones, though not all of them. The data hold about 240,000 clones, with about 84% observed a single time. Sequencing was done on a sample of peripheral blood. These receptors originate from an elderly man with acute or convalescent COVID-19.

The rearrangement links TRBV3-1 (or the pseudogene TRBV3-2) to TRBJ1-2; no reliable D call. CDR1 and CDR2 from the germline V gene are LGHDT and YNNKEL (reference sequence). Between the trimmed V and J ends, which lost 1 base and 4 bases, there was a span of 10 bases. This CDR3 is built from 14 residues. CDR3 in amino acids: CASSQGMGGYGYTF. Written as DNA, the CDR3 is TGTGCCAGCAGCCAAGGGATGGGAGGCTATGGCTACACCTTC.

The chain joins TRBV10-2 to TRBJ1-5; possible D gene TRBD1, 5 bases. The V end was cut by 7 bases, the J end by 3 bases, with 10 bases between. CDR3 length: 13 amino acids. In germline, CDR1 is WSHSY, CDR2 SAAADI. CDR3 coding DNA: TGCGCCAGCAAGGCAGGGAACAATCAGCCCCAGCATTTT. Translated, it gives CASKAGNNQPQHF.

The chain is built from TRBV28 and TRBJ1-1; D gene ambiguous. The CDR3 consists of 12 residues. The germline V gene encodes CDR1 MDHEN and CDR2 SYDVKM. V lost 7 bases, J lost 0 bases, and 6 bases lay in between. CDR3 sequence (DNA): TGTGCCAGCACACTCTTGAACACTGAAGCTTTCTTT. Amino acids: CASTLLNTEAFF.

V usage is TRBV28 and J usage is TRBJ1-5; D is undetermined. Germline CDR1 reads MDHEN; CDR2 reads SYDVKM. V was cut by 11 bases and J by 2 bases, with 13 bases left in between. The CDR3 has 13 residues. The CDR3 loop is CAARRDGNQPQHF. The CDR3 bases are TGTGCCGCGCGGAGGGATGGCAATCAGCCCCAGCATTTT.

This chain uses TRBV2 with TRBJ2-3, with a possible D match to TRBD2 (6 bases). V lost 4 bases and J lost 0, with 14 bases in between. CDR3 length: 16 residues. CDR1 is SNHLY, CDR2 FYNNEI, per germline. The CDR3 sequence is CASSVEAGLSTDTQYF. The CDR3 DNA reads as TGTGCCAGCAGTGTGGAAGCGGGCCTAAGCACAGATACGCAGTATTTT.

The chain couples TRBV7-5 to TRBJ1-5; TRBD1 is the table's D call and was not checked against the DNA. TRBV7-5 is given as a pseudogene. The CDR3 runs to 17 residues. The CDR3 DNA reads as TGTGCCAGAAGCGTCCTGGGACCAGGACAGGGTGGTCAGCCCCAGCATTTT. Translated: CARSVLGPGQGGQPQHF.

The V and J genes are TRBV2 and TRBJ1-1; maybe TRBD1 (5 bases). V was cut by 4 bases and J by 4 bases, with 10 bases left in between. The CDR3 is 13 amino acids. Germline CDR1 is SNHLY and CDR2 is FYNNEI. The CDR3 region is CASSGGRGTEAFF. As DNA, the CDR3 is TGTGCCAGCAGTGGCGGTAGGGGCACTGAAGCTTTCTTT.

The chain links TRBV10-2 to TRBJ2-3, with 16 positions matching TRBD2. CDR3 length equals 16 residues. The V and J ends lost 6 bases and 4 bases, in that order; junction bases with no gene match: 4. Germline lookup yields CDR1 WSHSY and CDR2 SAAADI. The CDR3 is CASRLGTSGRADTQYF. The CDR3 DNA follows: TGCGCCAGCAGGTTGGGGACTAGCGGGAGGGCAGATACGCAGTATTTT.

This clone was seen only once. The same CDR3 is also encoded by other DNA sequences in this sample. This chain connects TRBV5-1 to TRBJ2-3, with D uncertain. V lost 0 bases and J 1 base, leaving 6 bases between the germline ends. CDR1 and CDR2 from the germline V gene are SGHRS and YFSETQ. The CDR3 totals 14 residues. CDR3 bases: TGCGCCAGCAGCTTGGACCCAGGCACAGATACGCAGTATTTT. The encoded protein is CASSLDPGTDTQYF.

V and J are TRBV19 and TRBJ1-2, with 10 bases matching TRBD1. V was clipped by 6 bases and J by 3 bases; unmatched bases: 10. The CDR3 is 16 residues long. The germline V gene encodes CDR1 LNHDA and CDR2 SQIVND (reference sequence). The CDR3: CASSPGQGIGYYGYTF. CDR3 DNA sequence: TGTGCCAGTAGCCCGGGACAGGGGATAGGTTACTATGGCTACACCTTC.

This clone was observed a handful of times. CDR3 region: CASSLVGGQGSEQYF. CDR3 DNA: TGCGCCAGCAGCTTGGTTGGGGGACAGGGGAGCGAGCAGTACTTC. The rearrangement links TRBV5-1 to TRBJ2-7; 10 nucleotides line up with TRBD1. This CDR3 region has 15 residues. The V gene end was trimmed by 0 bases and the J gene end by 6 bases; junction bases not matched to a gene: 6. Germline V gene data show CDR1 as SGHRS and CDR2 as YFSETQ.

The chain employs TRBV28 and TRBJ1-5, with 7 bases matching TRBD1. J was trimmed by 1 base and V by 5 bases; bases with no gene match: 8. The CDR3 has 16 residues. CDR1 is MDHEN and CDR2 is SYDVKM in the germline V gene. The CDR3 sequence is CASSTVPRGSNQPQHF. CDR3 in DNA: TGTGCCAGCAGTACGGTCCCCAGGGGGAGCAATCAGCCCCAGCATTTT. The complete variable domain, with remaining parts taken from reference TRBV28 and TRBJ1-5, reads DVKVTQSSRYLVKRTGEKVFLECVQDMDHENMFWYRQDPGLGLRLIYFSYDVKMKEKGDIPEGYSVSREKKERFSLILESASTNQTSMYLCASSTVPRGSNQPQHFGDGTRLSIL.

The rearrangement uses TRBV7-9 and TRBJ2-5; D not certain. CDR1 and CDR2 from the germline V gene are SEHNR and FQNEAQ (reference sequence). The V end was cut by 7 bases, the J end by 1 base, with 13 bases between. The CDR3 extends over 14 amino acids. The CDR3 DNA reads TGTGCCAGCACGTCCCCAAGCTCCCAAGAGACCCAGTACTTC. It yields the protein CASTSPSSQETQYF. The full variable domain, in which reference TRBV7-9 and TRBJ2-5 provide the parts outside the CDR3, is DTGVSQNPRHKITKRGQNVTFRCDPISEHNRLYWYRQTLGQGPEFLTYFQNEAQLEKSRLLSDRFSAERPKGSFSTLEIQRTEQGDSAMYLCASTSPSSQETQYFGPGTRLLVL.

Regarding this clone: Other DNA sequences in the sample encode the same CDR3. The V call is TRBV19, the J call TRBJ2-7; TRBD2 aligns across 13 bases. CDR1 is LNHDA, CDR2 SQIVND, per germline (reference sequence). J lost 3 bases, V lost 6 bases, and 2 bases had no gene match. The length of the CDR3 is 14 residues. The CDR3 region is CASSRTSGGYEQYF. CDR3 in DNA: TGTGCCAGTAGCCGGACTAGCGGGGGCTACGAGCAGTACTTC.

The chain is built from TRBV10-2 and TRBJ2-3; 13 bases align to TRBD2. The CDR3 covers 16 residues. J lost 7 bases, V lost 6 bases, and 10 bases had no gene match. The V gene's germline CDR1 is WSHSY and CDR2 SAAADI. The DNA for the CDR3 is TGCGCCAGCAGGACGGGGACTAGCGGGGCAGGGCATACGCAGTATTTT. Translated, it gives CASRTGTSGAGHTQYF.

CDR3 sequence (DNA): TGCGCCAGCAGCCACTGGACAGCCGCCTACGAGCAGTACTTC. Protein product: CASSHWTAAYEQYF. The J gene is TRBJ2-7, the V gene TRBV5-1; perhaps TRBD1 as D (6 bases). V shed 4 bases and J shed 2 bases, with 13 bases lying between them. Per the germline V gene, CDR1 is SGHRS and CDR2 is YFSETQ. The CDR3 is 14 residues long.

The CDR3 coding sequence is TGTGCCACCAGTGATCACTCGGGACAGGGGTTTGGTGGCTACACCTTC. It translates to CATSDHSGQGFGGYTF. The gene calls are TRBV24-1 and TRBJ1-2, with 10 positions matching TRBD1. The CDR3 length is 16 residues. The J segment lost 7 bases and the V segment lost 3 bases, leaving 10 bases of the junction unmatched. Germline CDR1 is KGHDR and CDR2 is SFDVKD.

The chain carries TRBV21-1 and TRBJ2-2; the table names TRBD1, a call not compared with the DNA. TRBV21-1 is given as a pseudogene. The CDR3 consists of 15 residues. CDR3 sequence: CASSKRQGVTGELFF. CDR3 DNA: TGTGCCAGCAGCAAACGACAGGGGGTCACCGGGGAGCTGTTTTTT.

The chain recombines TRBV5-1 with TRBJ2-1; D may be TRBD1 (5 bases). V dropped 4 bases and J dropped 5 bases, with 10 bases sitting between them. CDR3 length: 13 residues. Germline V gene sequence: CDR1 SGHRS, CDR2 YFSETQ. CDR3 bases: TGCGCCAGCAGCGCGGACAACAACAATGAGCAGTTCTTC. Translating it yields CASSADNNNEQFF. Using reference TRBV5-1 and TRBJ2-1 for the parts outside the CDR3, the full variable domain is KAGVTQTPRYLIKTRGQQVTLSCSPISGHRSVSWYQQTPGQGLQFLFEYFSETQRNKGNFPGRFSGRQFSNSRSEMNVSTLELGDSALYLCASSADNNNEQFFGPGTRLTVL.

The gene calls are TRBV5-1 and TRBJ1-4; TRBD1 aligns across 10 bases. The CDR3 is 14 amino acids. Losses at the gene ends were 5 bases for V and 8 bases for J; bases not matched to a gene: 6. Germline CDR1 is SGHRS and CDR2 is YFSETQ. CDR3 in amino acids: CASRTGTGDEKLFF. The CDR3 DNA follows: TGCGCCAGCAGGACCGGGACAGGGGACGAAAAACTGTTTTTT. Combining the CDR3 with reference TRBV5-1 and TRBJ1-4 gives the whole variable domain KAGVTQTPRYLIKTRGQQVTLSCSPISGHRSVSWYQQTPGQGLQFLFEYFSETQRNKGNFPGRFSGRQFSNSRSEMNVSTLELGDSALYLCASRTGTGDEKLFFGSGTQLSVL.

Concerning this clone: At the DNA level, this CDR3 is encoded by other sequences in the same sample as well. The chain uses TRBV6-5 and TRBJ2-5; D remains unclear. The V and J ends lost 3 bases and 5 bases respectively, with 4 bases between them. The CDR3 consists of 11 residues. The germline gives CDR1 MNHEY, CDR2 SVGAGI. CDR3 protein: CASSYLETQYF. For the CDR3, the DNA is TGTGCCAGCAGTTATCTTGAGACCCAGTACTTC.

About this clone: Other DNA variants within this sample encode the same CDR3. V usage is TRBV6-5 and J usage is TRBJ1-1; D not certain. The CDR3 is made up of 11 amino acids. V shed 2 bases and J shed 5 bases, with 3 bases lying between them. In germline, CDR1 is MNHEY, CDR2 SVGAGI. CDR3 amino acids: CASSYLTEAFF. Written as DNA, the CDR3 is TGTGCCAGCAGTTACCTAACTGAAGCTTTCTTT.

As for this clone: Other nucleotide sequences from this sample produce the same CDR3. This chain joins TRBV9 and TRBJ1-5, with D perhaps matching TRBD1 (6 bases). CDR3 length equals 14 residues. V was clipped by 0 bases and J by 2 bases, with 6 bases between them. Germline CDR1 SGDLS, CDR2 YYNGEE. This chain's CDR3 is CASSVEGGNQPQHF. The CDR3 nucleotides are TGTGCCAGCAGCGTAGAGGGGGGCAATCAGCCCCAGCATTTT.

There are a few counts of this clone. The J gene is TRBJ1-2, the V gene TRBV28; D gene unclear. There are 11 residues in the CDR3. Trimming removed 10 bases from V and 8 bases from J, with 14 bases in between. Germline lookup yields CDR1 MDHEN and CDR2 SYDVKM. The CDR3 nucleotides are TGTGCCACCTCAGTGCAGAGGGGCTACACCTTC. The encoded protein is CATSVQRGYTF.

The CDR3 protein is CASSQDPTGASGNTIYF. The CDR3 bases are TGCGCCAGCAGCCAAGACCCGACAGGGGCTTCTGGAAACACCATATATTTT. The V call is TRBV4-1, the J call TRBJ1-3; TRBD1 matches 8 bases. This CDR3 is 17 amino acids long. The V segment lost 0 bases and the J segment 1 base; nucleotides outside the gene matches: 5. In germline, CDR1 is MGHRA, CDR2 YSYEKL.

The chain links TRBV5-1 to TRBJ1-6; 7 bases match TRBD1. This CDR3 is built from 15 residues. Germline V gene lookup returns CDR1 SGHRS and CDR2 YFSETQ. Trimming cost V 4 bases and J 8 bases; bases outside gene matches: 9. DNA for the CDR3: TGCGCCAGCAGCGTACAGGGGTCTCGGGATTCACCCCTCCACTTT. Protein product: CASSVQGSRDSPLHF. Full variable domain (remainder filled in from reference TRBV5-1 and TRBJ1-6): KAGVTQTPRYLIKTRGQQVTLSCSPISGHRSVSWYQQTPGQGLQFLFEYFSETQRNKGNFPGRFSGRQFSNSRSEMNVSTLELGDSALYLCASSVQGSRDSPLHFGNGTRLTVT.

The V and J genes are TRBV6-2 or TRBV6-3 and TRBJ1-1; TRBD1 might be the D (5 bases). V was clipped by 4 bases and J by 0 bases, with 9 bases between them. CDR3 length equals 14 residues. Germline V gives CDR1 MNHEY, CDR2 SVGEGT. CDR3 in DNA: TGTGCCAGCAGTTGGGGCAGCTTGAACACTGAAGCTTTCTTT. It specifies CASSWGSLNTEAFF.

The V gene is TRBV5-1, the J gene TRBJ2-3; D is ambiguous. This CDR3 comprises 14 residues. Germline V gene data show CDR1 as SGHRS and CDR2 as YFSETQ. V lost 0 bases, J lost 5 bases, and 10 bases lay in between. Written as DNA, the CDR3 is TGCGCCAGCAGCTTGGCGGCGGCCCAAGATACGCAGTATTTT. Translation gives CASSLAAAQDTQYF.

The V call is TRBV10-3, the J call TRBJ1-2; D is perhaps TRBD1 (5 bases). Germline-derived CDR1 and CDR2 are ENHRY and SYGVKD. CDR3 length: 14 amino acids. The ends were cut back, 0 bases at V and 5 bases at J, with 10 bases in the middle. The CDR3 nucleotides are TGTGCCATCAGTGAGTCGTCACAGGTGTATGGCTACACCTTC. Its protein product is CAISESSQVYGYTF.

CDR3 in amino acids: CASRIQGASGNIQYF. CDR3 nucleotides: TGTGCCAGTAGGATACAGGGGGCCTCGGGAAACATTCAGTACTTC. The chain recombines TRBV19 with TRBJ2-4, with 9 bases lining up with TRBD1. J lost 6 bases, V lost 6 bases, and 9 bases had no gene match. The CDR3 totals 15 residues. Germline CDR1 LNHDA, CDR2 SQIVND (reference sequence).

The J gene is TRBJ1-4, the V gene TRBV5-1; weak D call: TRBD1 (6 bases). The CDR3 runs 17 residues. V was shortened by 9 bases and J by 8 bases, with 29 bases between the two germline ends. CDR1 is SGHRS, CDR2 YFSETQ, per germline. Here the CDR3 reads CAIFPIGGARGGEKLFF. CDR3 nucleotide sequence: TGCGCCATCTTTCCCATTGGGGGGGCAAGGGGAGGGGAAAAACTGTTTTTT.

This clone was picked up a small number of times. The chain links TRBV29-1 to TRBJ2-7; TRBD2 might be the D (6 bases). Germline values: CDR1 SQVTM, CDR2 ANQGSEA. Trimming took 7 bases from V and 6 from J, leaving 10 bases between them. The CDR3 is made up of 10 amino acids. CDR3 loop: CSAGGTEQYF. Here the CDR3 DNA reads TGCAGCGCCGGAGGGACCGAGCAGTACTTC.